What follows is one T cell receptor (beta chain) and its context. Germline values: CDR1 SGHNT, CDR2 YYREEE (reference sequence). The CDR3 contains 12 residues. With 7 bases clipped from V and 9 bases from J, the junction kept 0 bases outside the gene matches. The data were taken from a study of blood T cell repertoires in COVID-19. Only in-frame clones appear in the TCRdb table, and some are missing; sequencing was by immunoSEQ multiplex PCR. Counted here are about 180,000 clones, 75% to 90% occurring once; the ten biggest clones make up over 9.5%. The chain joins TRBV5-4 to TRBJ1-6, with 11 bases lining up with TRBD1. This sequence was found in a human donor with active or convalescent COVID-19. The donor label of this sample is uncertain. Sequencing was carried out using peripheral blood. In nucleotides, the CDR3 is TGTGCCAGCGGGACAGGGGGTTCACCCCTCCACTTT. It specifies CASGTGGSPLHF. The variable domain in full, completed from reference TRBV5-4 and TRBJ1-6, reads ETGVTQSPTHLIKTRGQQVTLRCSSQSGHNTVSWYQQALGQGPQFIFQYYREEENGRGNFPPRFSGLQFPNYSSELNVNALELDDSALYLCASGTGGSPLHFGNGTRLTVT.